This T cell receptor (beta chain) emerged from a study of PD-L1 blockade in urothelial cancer. Study in general: Atezolizumab was started by patients at some point between 2013 and 2014 at 1,200 mg intravenously every 3 weeks. Enrolled patients had been treated previously with 0 to 3 chemotherapy regimens. Bladder-origin urothelial cancer in males covered about 90% of the 29 patients.

Sequenced by immunoSEQ multiplex PCR; TCRdb stores in-frame clones only, minus some. The data show more than 45,000 clones, 65% to 85% seen once. Documented time point: peripheral blood 6 weeks after treatment start. After removal of 0 bases from V and 2 bases from J, the junction contained 6 bases not matched to a gene. CDR1 is LNHDA and CDR2 is SQIVND in the germline V gene (reference sequence). This CDR3 contains 16 residues. The receptor comes from a man in his 70s with urothelial cancer. The genes are TRBV19 and TRBJ1-1; 7 bases agree with TRBD1. The specimen was PBMCs, collected around atezolizumab (anti-PD-L1) treatment. The CDR3 sequence: CASSIEKTGPNTEAFF. The DNA for the CDR3 is TGTGCCAGTAGTATAGAGAAGACAGGGCCTAACACTGAAGCTTTCTTT.